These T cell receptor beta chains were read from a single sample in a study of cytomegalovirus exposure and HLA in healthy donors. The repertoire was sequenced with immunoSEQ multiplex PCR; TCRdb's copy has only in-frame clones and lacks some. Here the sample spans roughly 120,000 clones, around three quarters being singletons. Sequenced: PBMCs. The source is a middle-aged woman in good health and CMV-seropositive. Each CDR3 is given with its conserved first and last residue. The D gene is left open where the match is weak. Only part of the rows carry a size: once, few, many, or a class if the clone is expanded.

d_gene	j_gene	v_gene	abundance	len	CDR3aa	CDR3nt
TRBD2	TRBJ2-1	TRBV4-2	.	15	CASSRSGTSGNEQFF	TGTGCCAGCAGCCGGTCCGGGACTAGCGGAAATGAGCAGTTCTTC
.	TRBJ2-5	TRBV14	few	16	CASSQDTSWGQETQYF	TGTGCCAGCAGCCAAGATACGTCGTGGGGGCAGGAGACCCAGTACTTC
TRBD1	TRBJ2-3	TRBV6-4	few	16	CASSLQGTGSTDTQYF	TGTGCCAGCAGTTTACAAGGGACAGGCAGCACAGATACGCAGTATTTT
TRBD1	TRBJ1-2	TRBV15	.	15	CATSRDLTGTYGYTF	TGTGCCACCAGCAGAGATCTGACAGGGACCTATGGCTACACCTTC
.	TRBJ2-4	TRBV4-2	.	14	CASSQGSGSSIQYF	TGTGCCAGCAGCCAAGGAAGCGGGTCTTCCATTCAGTACTTC
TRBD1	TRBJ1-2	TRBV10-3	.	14	CAISESTGANGYTF	TGTGCCATCAGTGAGTCGACAGGGGCTAATGGCTACACCTTC
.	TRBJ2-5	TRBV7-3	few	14	CASSWGPGSETQYF	TGTGCCAGCAGTTGGGGGCCAGGGTCCGAGACCCAGTACTTC
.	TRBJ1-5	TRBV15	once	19	CATSRDGPGRGGGNQPQHF	TGTGCCACCAGCAGAGATGGGCCGGGGAGGGGAGGAGGCAATCAGCCCCAGCATTTT
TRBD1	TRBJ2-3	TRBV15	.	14	CATSRDRGGHTQYF	TGTGCCACCAGCAGGGACAGGGGAGGCCATACGCAGTATTTT
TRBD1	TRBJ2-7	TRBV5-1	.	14	CASSPGGQGNEQYF	TGCGCCAGCAGCCCGGGGGGACAGGGGAACGAGCAGTACTTC
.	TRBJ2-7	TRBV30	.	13	CAWIRDISYEQYF	TGTGCCTGGATCCGGGACATTTCCTACGAGCAGTACTTC
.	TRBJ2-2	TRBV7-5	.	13	CARSFRGAGELFF	TGTGCCAGAAGCTTCAGGGGAGCCGGGGAGCTGTTTTTT
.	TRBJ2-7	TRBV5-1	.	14	CASSLGGRVYEQYF	TGCGCCAGCAGCTTGGGTGGGAGAGTTTACGAGCAGTACTTC
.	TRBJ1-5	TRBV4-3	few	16	CASSQALNPPGQPQHF	TGCGCCAGCAGCCAAGCCCTAAATCCCCCAGGCCAGCCCCAGCATTTT
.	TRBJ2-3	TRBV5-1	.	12	CASSDEGNTQYF	TGCGCCAGCAGCGACGAGGGAAATACGCAGTATTTT
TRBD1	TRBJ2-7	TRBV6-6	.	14	CASSSKLQGNEQYF	TGTGCCAGCAGTTCTAAGTTACAGGGGAACGAGCAGTACTTC
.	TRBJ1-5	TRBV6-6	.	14	CASTADRLYQPQHF	TGTGCCAGCACTGCAGACAGGCTTTATCAGCCCCAGCATTTT
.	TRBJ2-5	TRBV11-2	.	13	CASSMGHKETQYF	TGTGCCAGCAGCATGGGACATAAAGAGACCCAGTACTTC
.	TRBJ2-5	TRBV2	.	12	CASSARGETQYF	TGTGCCAGCAGTGCTAGGGGAGAGACCCAGTACTTC
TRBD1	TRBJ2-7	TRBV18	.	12	CASSTDRGEQYF	TGTGCCAGCTCAACTGACAGGGGCGAGCAGTACTTC
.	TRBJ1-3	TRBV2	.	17	CASSEGRGKIAGNTIYF	TGTGCCAGCAGTGAAGGCCGGGGGAAAATAGCTGGAAACACCATATATTTT
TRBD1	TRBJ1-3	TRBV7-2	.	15	CASSHARGRRNTIYF	TGTGCCAGCAGTCATGCTAGGGGGCGAAGGAACACCATATATTTT
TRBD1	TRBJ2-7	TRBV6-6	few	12	CASRTGSYEQYF	TGTGCCAGCCGGACAGGGAGCTACGAGCAGTACTTC
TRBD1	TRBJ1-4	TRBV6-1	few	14	CASTGTGVGEKLFF	TGTGCCAGCACTGGGACAGGGGTGGGTGAAAAACTGTTTTTT
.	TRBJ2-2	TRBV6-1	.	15	CASSQGARITGELFF	TGTGCCAGCAGCCAGGGCGCCCGGATCACCGGGGAGCTGTTTTTT
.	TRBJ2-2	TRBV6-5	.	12	CASTGSTGELFF	TGTGCCAGCACAGGCAGCACCGGGGAGCTGTTTTTT
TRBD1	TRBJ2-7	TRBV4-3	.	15	CASSLGTGFTYEQYF	TGCGCCAGCAGCCTAGGGACAGGGTTTACCTACGAGCAGTACTTC
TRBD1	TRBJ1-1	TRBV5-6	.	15	CASSPLNRQGVEAFF	TGTGCCAGCAGCCCCCTTAATCGACAGGGGGTTGAAGCTTTCTTT
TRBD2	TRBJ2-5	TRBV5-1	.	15	CASRTSGGGRETQYF	TGCGCCAGCAGGACTAGCGGCGGGGGGCGAGAGACCCAGTACTTC
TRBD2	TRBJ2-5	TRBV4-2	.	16	CASSRSAGGGQEAQYF	TGTGCCAGCAGTCGATCAGCGGGGGGAGGACAAGAGGCCCAGTACTTC
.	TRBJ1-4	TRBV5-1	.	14	CASSVVGSDEKLFF	TGCGCCAGCAGCGTGGTGGGTAGCGATGAAAAACTGTTTTTT
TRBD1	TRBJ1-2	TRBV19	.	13	CASSGDRAYGYTF	TGTGCCAGTAGTGGGGACAGGGCCTATGGCTACACCTTC
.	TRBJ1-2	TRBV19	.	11	CASRTDYGYTF	TGTGCCAGTAGGACAGATTATGGCTACACCTTC
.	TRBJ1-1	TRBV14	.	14	CASSQGVRAGRTFF	TGTGCCAGCAGCCAAGGGGTCCGGGCAGGGCGAACTTTCTTT
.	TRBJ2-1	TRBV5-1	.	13	CASSLRNNNEQFF	TGCGCCAGCAGCTTGCGTAATAACAATGAGCAGTTCTTC